A single sample is the source of the 32 T cell receptor beta chains below, sequenced in a study of cytomegalovirus exposure and HLA in healthy donors. Amplification used 60 Vbeta primers and 13 Jbeta primers. Sequencing was performed with immunoSEQ multiplex PCR; in TCRdb, only in-frame clones are kept and a portion is missing. The table has roughly 170,000 clones, 84% seen once; the top ten hold approximately 1.2%. Sample: PBMCs. Every receptor here comes from a girl between 2 and 10 years old in good health and CMV-seropositive.

V and J are TRBV28 and TRBJ2-1; D perhaps matches TRBD2 (5 bases). Germline V lookup: CDR1 MDHEN, CDR2 SYDVKM. V was trimmed by 6 bases and J by 9 bases, leaving 18 bases between them. CDR3 size: 14 residues. The CDR3 nucleotides are TGTGCCAGCAGCCAAACTAGAGGCAGTGGTGAGCAGTTCTTC. It codes for CASSQTRGSGEQFF.

DNA for the CDR3: TGTGCCAGCAGCTCCTCCCAAGGGGGGGACACCTTCTACGAGCAGTACTTC. Translated, it gives CASSSSQGGDTFYEQYF. The V gene is TRBV9, the J gene TRBJ2-7; possibly TRBD2 for D (7 bases). Germline assignment: CDR1 SGDLS and CDR2 YYNGEE. With 4 bases removed from V and 3 bases from J, the gap between germline ends came to 23 bases. The CDR3 is made up of 17 amino acids.

The chain links TRBV2 to TRBJ2-5; the D gene is possibly TRBD2 (7 bases). The germline gives CDR1 SNHLY, CDR2 FYNNEI. CDR3 length: 17 residues. V lost 5 bases to trimming and J lost 4 bases, with 23 bases between them. In DNA form, the CDR3 reads TGTGCCAGCAGTCCAAGGGCTGGGAGGGGGGCCGGAGAGACCCAGTACTTC. It codes for CASSPRAGRGAGETQYF.

V usage is TRBV5-1 and J usage is TRBJ2-2, with TRBD1 matching over 9 bases. V was pared by 4 bases and J by 4 bases, with 8 bases of the junction left unmatched. CDR1 and CDR2 from the germline V gene are SGHRS and YFSETQ. This CDR3 has 16 amino acids. The CDR3 reads CASSLRDRVGTGELFF. CDR3 DNA: TGCGCCAGCAGCCTCAGGGACAGGGTTGGCACCGGGGAGCTGTTTTTT.

The chain recombines TRBV6-4 with TRBJ2-1; 9 bases line up with TRBD2. CDR1 is MRHNA and CDR2 is SNTAGT in the germline V gene. After removal of 6 bases from V and 1 base from J, the junction contained 4 bases not matched to a gene. There are 15 residues in the CDR3. The CDR3 bases are TGTGCCAGCAGCGTAGCGGGGGTTTCCTACAATGAGCAGTTCTTC. Residues: CASSVAGVSYNEQFF.

In this sample, this clone turned up a few times. The V gene is TRBV4-1, the J gene TRBJ1-1; D perhaps matches TRBD1 (6 bases). The CDR3 totals 15 residues. Germline assignment: CDR1 MGHRA and CDR2 YSYEKL. Trimming shortened V by 3 bases and J by 1 base, and 12 bases separated the two germline ends. Written as DNA, the CDR3 is TGCGCCAGCAGCCAGGCCAGACAGGAGAACACTGAAGCTTTCTTT. It specifies CASSQARQENTEAFF.

The rearrangement links TRBV30 to TRBJ1-4, with 7 bases that match TRBD1. The CDR3 loop spans 19 amino acids. V shed 2 bases and J 10 bases; nucleotides not matched to a gene: 25. In germline, CDR1 is GTSNPN, CDR2 SVGIG (reference sequence). CDR3 DNA sequence: TGTGCCTGGAGTAGGTCGCAGTTTAACGGCGACAGGGAATTTGTAAAACTGTTTTTT. Its translation: CAWSRSQFNGDREFVKLFF.

The gene calls are TRBV6-5 and TRBJ1-5; weak D call: TRBD1 (6 bases). The CDR3 length is 14 residues. The germline V gene encodes CDR1 MNHEY and CDR2 SVGAGI. The ends were cut back, 2 bases at V and 6 bases at J, with 11 bases in the middle. CDR3 in DNA: TGTGCCAGCAGTTACCCAGGGGAAGGTCAGCCCCAGCATTTT. This encodes CASSYPGEGQPQHF.

CDR3 protein: CASSMVPGVNYGYTF. The DNA of the CDR3 is TGTGCCAGTAGTATGGTGCCGGGGGTCAACTATGGCTACACCTTC. V gene TRBV19 combines with J gene TRBJ1-2; D possibly corresponds to TRBD1 (5 bases). CDR3 length equals 15 residues. V lost 3 bases, J lost 2 bases, and 13 bases lay in between. The germline V gene has CDR1 LNHDA and CDR2 SQIVND (reference sequence). Full variable domain (remainder filled in from reference TRBV19 and TRBJ1-2): DGGITQSPKYLFRKEGQNVTLSCEQNLNHDAMYWYRQDPGQGLRLIYYSQIVNDFQKGDIAEGYSVSREKKESFPLTVTSAQKNPTAFYLCASSMVPGVNYGYTFGSGTRLTVV.

As DNA, the CDR3 is TGTGCCAGCAGTCCGCGGACAGGGGCCTATGGCTACACCTTC. Protein: CASSPRTGAYGYTF. J is TRBJ1-2 and V is TRBV27, with TRBD1 matching over 9 bases. The CDR3 runs 14 residues. Per the germline V gene, CDR1 is MNHEY and CDR2 is SMNVEV (reference sequence). Losses at the gene ends were 5 bases for V and 4 bases for J; bases not matched to a gene: 5.

The chain recombines TRBV5-1 with TRBJ2-3, with D possibly being TRBD2 (6 bases). V lost 6 bases, J lost 6 bases, and 20 bases lay in between. This CDR3 is built from 15 residues. Germline values: CDR1 SGHRS, CDR2 YFSETQ. In DNA, the CDR3 is TGCGCCAGCACCTCCCTGGCGGAGGGGCCCGATACGCAGTATTTT. Amino acid sequence: CASTSLAEGPDTQYF.

The rearrangement links TRBV7-2 to TRBJ2-1; no clear D. There are 14 residues in the CDR3. The germline V gene has CDR1 SGHTA and CDR2 FQGNSA. Trimming pared 4 bases from V and 0 bases from J, leaving 7 bases between. The CDR3 DNA reads as TGTGCCAGCAGCTCGCTGAGCTCCTACAATGAGCAGTTCTTC. Protein: CASSSLSSYNEQFF.

CDR3 sequence reads: CASIQGCEAFF. In DNA form, the CDR3 reads TGTGCCAGCATTCAGGGATGTGAAGCTTTCTTT. The chain employs TRBV28 and TRBJ1-1; TRBD1 is a possible D gene (5 bases). The CDR3 loop spans 11 amino acids. Germline V lookup: CDR1 MDHEN, CDR2 SYDVKM. V was clipped by 7 bases and J by 7 bases, with 10 bases between them. The full variable domain, rest sourced from reference TRBV28 and TRBJ1-1, is DVKVTQSSRYLVKRTGEKVFLECVQDMDHENMFWYRQDPGLGLRLIYFSYDVKMKEKGDIPEGYSVSREKKERFSLILESASTNQTSMYLCASIQGCEAFFGQGTRLTVV.

This sequence joins TRBV7-8 and TRBJ1-5; the match to TRBD1 covers 7 bases. This CDR3 has 18 amino acids. Per the germline V gene, CDR1 is SGHVS and CDR2 is FQNEAQ. The trim removed 4 bases at V and 2 bases at J, leaving 14 bases unmatched. In DNA, the CDR3 is TGTGCCAGCAGCTCAGAAAACAGGGGTGGTATGGGCAATCAGCCCCAGCATTTT. Amino acid sequence: CASSSENRGGMGNQPQHF. Full variable domain (missing parts from reference TRBV7-8 and TRBJ1-5): GAGVSQSPRYKVAKRGQDVALRCDPISGHVSLFWYQQALGQGPEFLTYFQNEAQLDKSGLPSDRFFAERPEGSVSTLKIQRTQQEDSAVYLCASSSENRGGMGNQPQHFGDGTRLSIL.

The chain recombines TRBV12-5 with TRBJ1-2, with 7 bases aligning to TRBD1. This CDR3 is 15 amino acids long. Germline V gene data show CDR1 as LGHNT and CDR2 as FRNRAP. V trimming: 1 base; J trimming: 5 bases; junction bases outside the gene matches: 7. The CDR3 sequence is CASGLAWDSAYGYTF. CDR3 nucleotide sequence: TGTGCTAGTGGTTTGGCCTGGGACAGCGCATATGGCTACACCTTC. The full variable domain, with the rest looked up from reference TRBV12-5 and TRBJ1-2, is DARVTQTPRHKVTEMGQEVTMRCQPILGHNTVFWYRQTMMQGLELLAYFRNRAPLDDSGMPKDRFSAEMPDATLATLKIQPSEPRDSAVYFCASGLAWDSAYGYTFGSGTRLTVV.

The genes are TRBV4-1 and TRBJ2-7; TRBD2 aligns across 15 bases. The CDR3 has 17 residues. V shed 3 bases and J 1 base; nucleotides not matched to a gene: 4. CDR1 and CDR2 (germline): MGHRA, YSYEKL. The CDR3 sequence: CASSQGLAGGLSYEQYF. The CDR3 DNA is TGCGCCAGCAGCCAGGGACTAGCGGGAGGTTTATCCTACGAGCAGTACTTC.

The chain is built from TRBV11-3 and TRBJ2-1, with 9 bases matching TRBD2. Germline V lookup: CDR1 SGHNT, CDR2 YENEEA. Trimming removed 0 bases from V and 7 bases from J; junction bases left unmatched: 4. The length of the CDR3 is 15 residues. In DNA, the CDR3 is TGTGCCAGCAGCTTAGAAAGCGGGAGGAGAAATGAGCAGTTCTTC. This gives the protein CASSLESGRRNEQFF.

The V call is TRBV11-3, the J call TRBJ1-1; D call uncertain. CDR1 is SGHNT, CDR2 YENEEA, per germline. The CDR3 runs to 15 residues. V lost 1 base and J 1 base, leaving 10 bases between the germline ends. Here the CDR3 reads CASSLGGRENTEAFF. In nucleotides, the CDR3 is TGTGCCAGCAGCTTAGGCGGACGGGAGAACACTGAAGCTTTCTTT.

This chain uses TRBV18 with TRBJ1-1; no firm D call. Germline-derived CDR1 and CDR2 are KGHSH and LQKENI. V was clipped by 4 bases and J by 4 bases, with 10 bases between them. This CDR3 has 13 amino acids. CDR3 DNA: TGTGCCAGCTCACGATGGGAGGGCACTGAAGCTTTCTTT. This translates into CASSRWEGTEAFF.

V and J are TRBV2 and TRBJ1-4, with 7 positions matching TRBD1. This CDR3 comprises 14 residues. V lost 11 bases, J lost 0 bases, and 6 bases stayed unmatched. Germline V lookup: CDR1 SNHLY, CDR2 FYNNEI. The CDR3 is CASQGGTTNEKLFF. CDR3 nucleotides: TGTGCCTCCCAGGGGGGAACAACTAATGAAAAACTGTTTTTT.

The DNA of the CDR3 is TGTGCCATCAGTGGGACAGAAACTACTAGCACAGATACGCAGTATTTT. It is translated as CAISGTETTSTDTQYF. The chain couples TRBV10-3 to TRBJ2-3; D is perhaps TRBD1 (6 bases). CDR1 is ENHRY and CDR2 is SYGVKD in the germline V gene. The length of the CDR3 is 16 residues. V dropped 4 bases and J dropped 0 bases, with 14 bases sitting between them.

The chain is built from TRBV2 and TRBJ1-5; TRBD1 is a possible D gene (5 bases). The CDR3 extends over 16 amino acids. V gave up 8 bases and J gave up 0 bases, with 17 bases separating them. The germline CDR1 and CDR2 sequences are SNHLY and FYNNEI. CDR3 loop: CASWGDSGLSNQPQHF. CDR3 nucleotides: TGTGCCAGCTGGGGGGATTCCGGCCTTAGCAATCAGCCCCAGCATTTT.

V usage is TRBV5-8 and J usage is TRBJ2-1; 7 bases map to TRBD2. Germline loops: CDR1 SGHTS, CDR2 YDEGEE. The ends lost 3 bases at V and 15 bases at J; junction bases unmatched: 18. The CDR3 is made up of 15 amino acids. The CDR3 loop reads CASSSVGSRGSWRFF. CDR3 DNA sequence: TGTGCCAGCAGCTCGGTAGGGTCGCGGGGGTCGTGGAGGTTCTTC.

The chain combines TRBV5-1 with TRBJ2-3, with a weak D call TRBD2 (7 bases). The CDR3 is made up of 17 amino acids. V lost 3 bases and J lost 6, with 23 bases in between. CDR1 and CDR2 (germline): SGHRS, YFSETQ. CDR3 region: CASSSGVIGGPGDTQYF. As DNA, the CDR3 is TGCGCCAGCAGCTCGGGGGTTATCGGGGGGCCGGGGGATACGCAGTATTTT.

J is TRBJ1-3 and V is TRBV25-1; D is ambiguous. V was pared by 3 bases and J by 7 bases, with 10 bases between. The CDR3 spans 13 residues. Germline CDR1 MGHDK, CDR2 SYGVNS. DNA for the CDR3: TGTGCCAGCAGTGATACATTTATCAACACCATATATTTT. Protein product: CASSDTFINTIYF. The full variable domain, its missing parts supplied by reference TRBV25-1 and TRBJ1-3, is EADIYQTPRYLVIGTGKKITLECSQTMGHDKMYWYQQDPGMELHLIHYSYGVNSTEKGDLSSESTVSRIRTEHFPLTLESARPSHTSQYLCASSDTFINTIYFGEGSWLTVV.

The rearrangement joins TRBV6-6 to TRBJ2-5; 10 bases fit TRBD1. The end of the DNA is better explained by TRBJ2-7, so the J call may be wrong. The CDR3 spans 15 residues. CDR1 and CDR2 from the germline V gene are MNHNY and SVGAGI (reference sequence). The CDR3 loop is CASSYPTGGFYEQYF. The DNA for the CDR3 is TGTGCCAGCAGTTACCCGACAGGGGGCTTTTACGAGCAGTACTTC.

V and J are TRBV5-1 and TRBJ1-2; 9 positions match TRBD1. The CDR3 is 17 residues long. CDR1 is SGHRS and CDR2 is YFSETQ in the germline V gene. V shed 4 bases and J 8 bases; nucleotides not matched to a gene: 18. Here the CDR3 reads CASSPRAGQGFEDGYTF. The DNA for the CDR3 is TGCGCCAGCAGCCCCAGGGCGGGACAGGGTTTTGAGGACGGCTACACCTTC.

The chain links TRBV1 to TRBJ2-3; TRBD2, the table's D call, was not compared with the DNA. TRBV1 counts as a pseudogene. The CDR3 has 14 residues. The CDR3 DNA is TGCACCAGCAGGGGGACTGATGGCACAGATACGCAGTATTTT. The encoded protein is CTSRGTDGTDTQYF.

The chain carries TRBV6-1 and TRBJ2-5; no reliable D call. The V and J ends lost 4 bases and 4 bases respectively, with 7 bases between them. There are 12 residues in the CDR3. Germline V lookup: CDR1 MNHNS, CDR2 SASEGT. The CDR3, as DNA: TGTGCCAGCAGTGTCGGTTCAGAGACCCAGTACTTC. Translated: CASSVGSETQYF.

Only a few counts were recorded for this clone. This chain joins TRBV12-5 and TRBJ1-1, with 9 bases matching TRBD1. Trimming removed 7 bases from V and 1 base from J; junction bases left unmatched: 7. The CDR3 covers 15 residues. Germline CDR1 reads LGHNT; CDR2 reads FRNRAP. The CDR3, as DNA: TGTGCTAGTGCCCTCGGGGACAGGGCGAACACTGAAGCTTTCTTT. Protein: CASALGDRANTEAFF.

V usage is TRBV19 and J usage is TRBJ1-5, with D perhaps matching TRBD1 (5 bases). CDR1 and CDR2 from the germline V gene are LNHDA and SQIVND (reference sequence). Trimming removed 7 bases from V and 1 base from J, with 11 bases in between. CDR3 length: 14 residues. The CDR3 DNA follows: TGTGCCAGTACTAAGGACACGAGCAATCAGCCCCAGCATTTT. Protein product: CASTKDTSNQPQHF.

This chain joins TRBV28 and TRBJ1-5, with D possibly matching TRBD1 (6 bases). The CDR3 spans 14 residues. V shed 7 bases and J shed 1 base, with 11 bases lying between them. Germline CDR1 is MDHEN and CDR2 is SYDVKM. CDR3 sequence (DNA): TGTGCCAGCACCAGTCAGGGGAGCAATCAGCCCCAGCATTTT. It specifies CASTSQGSNQPQHF.